A selection of T cell receptor beta chains follows, all from one sample in a study of T cell changes during pregnancy in multiple sclerosis. This table comes from immunoSEQ multiplex PCR, and its TCRdb copy is limited to in-frame clones, with some not included. The sample shows around 80,000 clones, approximately 95% of them seen only once. The material sequenced was peripheral blood, taken in the second trimester of pregnancy. These receptors came from a female donor in good health, enrolled as a control in a pregnancy study. The CDR3 runs from the conserved cysteine through the conserved F or W. D genes are given only for firm matches. Clone size, where shown, is once, few, many, or a class for clones that have expanded.

V: TRBV5-8; size: -; J: TRBJ2-7; D: TRBD2; CDR3: CASSFRAGDEQYF; DNA: TGTGCCAGCAGCTTCCGGGCGGGGGACGAGCAGTACTTC
V: TRBV9; size: -; J: TRBJ1-2; D: -; CDR3: CASSESGGAYYGYTF; DNA: TGTGCCAGCAGCGAAAGTGGGGGGGCGTACTATGGCTACACCTTC
V: TRBV27; size: -; J: TRBJ1-1; D: TRBD1; CDR3: CASRGQGNTEAFF; DNA: TGTGCCAGCAGGGGACAGGGGAACACTGAAGCTTTCTTT
V: TRBV10-3; size: -; J: TRBJ2-5; D: TRBD1; CDR3: CATSPRGQKHETQYF; DNA: TGTGCCACCTCCCCCAGGGGACAGAAACACGAGACCCAGTACTTC
V: TRBV5-8; size: -; J: TRBJ2-1; D: TRBD2; CDR3: CASSSSGSSYNEQFF; DNA: TGTGCCAGCAGTTCCAGCGGGAGCTCCTACAATGAGCAGTTCTTC
V: TRBV5-1; size: -; J: TRBJ2-7; D: -; CDR3: CASSWSASGTGEQYF; DNA: TGCGCCAGCAGCTGGTCCGCGAGCGGGACAGGCGAGCAGTACTTC
V: TRBV5-1; size: -; J: TRBJ2-5; D: TRBD1; CDR3: CASITESYIGTGALETQYF; DNA: TGCGCCAGCATCACCGAGAGTTATATTGGGACAGGGGCCTTAGAGACCCAGTACTTC
V: TRBV5-1; size: -; J: TRBJ2-3; D: -; CDR3: CASSLEGGLDTQYF; DNA: TGCGCCAGCAGCTTGGAAGGGGGTTTAGATACGCAGTATTTT
V: TRBV2; size: -; J: TRBJ1-5; D: TRBD1; CDR3: CASSPRVPGQGPQHF; DNA: TGTGCCAGCAGCCCTAGGGTCCCCGGACAGGGACCCCAGCATTTT
V: TRBV19; size: -; J: TRBJ1-1; D: -; CDR3: CASSFRENTEAFF; DNA: TGTGCCAGTAGCTTCAGGGAGAACACTGAAGCTTTCTTT
V: TRBV5-1; size: -; J: TRBJ2-3; D: -; CDR3: CASSPRGAQGTDTQYF; DNA: TGCGCCAGCAGCCCCCGGGGGGCGCAAGGCACAGATACGCAGTATTTT
V: TRBV5-1; size: -; J: TRBJ2-7; D: -; CDR3: CASSLGWLSEQYF; DNA: TGCGCCAGCAGCTTGGGGTGGCTTTCGGAGCAGTACTTC
V: TRBV27; size: -; J: TRBJ2-7; D: -; CDR3: CASSLFGGWQEEEQYF; DNA: TGTGCCAGCAGTTTATTCGGCGGGTGGCAGGAGGAGGAGCAGTACTTC
V: TRBV25-1; size: once; J: TRBJ2-7; D: TRBD1; CDR3: CASSGGQGTSYEQYF; DNA: TGTGCCAGCAGTGGTGGACAGGGAACGTCCTACGAGCAGTACTTC
V: TRBV5-1; size: -; J: TRBJ2-7; D: TRBD1; CDR3: CASSATGTGGAEQYF; DNA: TGCGCCAGCAGCGCGACGGGGACAGGGGGCGCCGAGCAGTACTTC
V: TRBV4-1; size: -; J: TRBJ2-2; D: -; CDR3: CASRLAPSLRNTGELFF; DNA: TGCGCCAGCAGGCTAGCCCCTAGTCTTCGAAACACCGGGGAGCTGTTTTTT
V: TRBV4-2; size: once; J: TRBJ1-4; D: TRBD1; CDR3: CASSPWDSQEEKLFF; DNA: TGTGCCAGCAGCCCCTGGGACAGCCAGGAGGAAAAACTGTTTTTT
V: TRBV7-2; size: -; J: TRBJ1-2; D: -; CDR3: CASSARYTRDGYTF; DNA: TGTGCCAGCAGCGCGCGTTATACCAGGGATGGCTACACCTTC
V: TRBV7-2; size: -; J: TRBJ2-3; D: -; CDR3: CASSSLGLPPTDTQYF; DNA: TGTGCCAGCAGCAGCCTGGGACTTCCCCCCACAGATACGCAGTATTTT
V: TRBV7-8; size: -; J: TRBJ2-1; D: TRBD2; CDR3: CASSLNPRESHEQFF; DNA: TGTGCCAGCAGCTTAAACCCGCGGGAGTCTCATGAGCAGTTCTTC
V: TRBV19; size: -; J: TRBJ2-7; D: TRBD2; CDR3: CASSPVAGSSYEQYF; DNA: TGTGCCAGTAGTCCTGTAGCGGGAAGCTCCTACGAGCAGTACTTC
V: TRBV27; size: -; J: TRBJ2-3; D: TRBD2; CDR3: CASSLFGTSGRGTDTQYF; DNA: TGTGCCAGCAGTTTATTTGGGACTAGCGGGAGGGGAACAGATACGCAGTATTTT
V: TRBV6-6; size: once; J: TRBJ2-7; D: TRBD2; CDR3: CASREGTSGAYEQYF; DNA: TGTGCCAGCAGGGAAGGGACTAGCGGAGCCTACGAGCAGTACTTC
V: TRBV2; size: -; J: TRBJ1-1; D: TRBD1; CDR3: CASSVQGRGEAFF; DNA: TGTGCCAGCAGTGTACAGGGGCGGGGTGAAGCTTTCTTT
V: TRBV7-9; size: -; J: TRBJ2-7; D: TRBD1; CDR3: CASSSGQGAYEQYF; DNA: TGTGCCAGCAGCTCGGGACAGGGGGCCTACGAGCAGTACTTC
V: TRBV6-5; size: -; J: TRBJ2-7; D: TRBD2; CDR3: CASSRTGRGYEQYF; DNA: TGTGCCAGCAGCCGAACCGGGAGGGGATACGAGCAGTACTTC
V: TRBV19; size: -; J: TRBJ2-4; D: -; CDR3: CASSMPQYAKNIQYF; DNA: TGTGCCAGTAGTATGCCCCAGTACGCCAAAAACATTCAGTACTTC
V: TRBV7-8; size: -; J: TRBJ2-7; D: -; CDR3: CASSPRDWELEQYF; DNA: TGTGCCAGCAGCCCTAGGGACTGGGAGCTCGAGCAGTACTTC
V: TRBV6-1; size: -; J: TRBJ2-7; D: -; CDR3: CASGGVKALTYEQYF; DNA: TGTGCCAGCGGAGGGGTGAAGGCGCTAACCTACGAGCAGTACTTC
V: TRBV5-1; size: -; J: TRBJ2-3; D: TRBD2; CDR3: CASSSEGAGGRDTQYF; DNA: TGCGCCAGCAGCTCCGAGGGTGCGGGAGGGCGAGATACGCAGTATTTT
V: TRBV28; size: -; J: TRBJ2-7; D: TRBD1; CDR3: CASSPRGQPTYEQYF; DNA: TGTGCCAGCAGTCCCAGGGGACAGCCTACCTACGAGCAGTACTTC
V: TRBV15; size: -; J: TRBJ2-1; D: TRBD2; CDR3: CATSRELAVNEQFF; DNA: TGTGCCACCAGCAGAGAGCTAGCGGTCAATGAGCAGTTCTTC
V: TRBV29-1; size: -; J: TRBJ2-4; D: TRBD1; CDR3: CSVETGVAKNIQYF; DNA: TGCAGCGTTGAAACAGGGGTAGCCAAAAACATTCAGTACTTC
V: TRBV30; size: -; J: TRBJ2-1; D: -; CDR3: CAWNAGSHDNEQFF; DNA: TGTGCCTGGAATGCCGGGAGTCATGACAATGAGCAGTTCTTC
V: TRBV6-5; size: -; J: TRBJ2-1; D: -; CDR3: CASRARYEQFF; DNA: TGTGCCAGCAGAGCTAGATATGAGCAGTTCTTC
V: TRBV5-4; size: -; J: TRBJ1-2; D: -; CDR3: CASSSPKELHGYTF; DNA: TGTGCCAGCAGCTCCCCAAAGGAGTTACATGGCTACACCTTC
V: TRBV6-1; size: -; J: TRBJ2-2; D: TRBD1; CDR3: CASIDRVEGGELFF; DNA: TGTGCCAGCATAGACAGGGTCGAGGGCGGGGAGCTGTTTTTT
V: TRBV10-2; size: -; J: TRBJ2-7; D: -; CDR3: CASSEGHPHEQYF; DNA: TGCGCCAGCAGTGAGGGACATCCGCACGAGCAGTACTTC
V: TRBV5-1; size: -; J: TRBJ1-2; D: TRBD1; CDR3: CASSLVLTGGFYGYTF; DNA: TGCGCCAGCAGCTTGGTTCTGACAGGGGGCTTCTATGGCTACACCTTC
V: TRBV2; size: -; J: TRBJ2-1; D: TRBD2; CDR3: CASSGVSGTLGQDFF; DNA: TGTGCCAGCAGTGGCGTTAGCGGGACCTTGGGTCAAGACTTCTTC
V: TRBV6-6; size: -; J: TRBJ1-6; D: TRBD1; CDR3: CASKQGAKGSPLHF; DNA: TGTGCCAGCAAACAGGGGGCTAAGGGTTCACCCCTCCACTTT
V: TRBV10-1; size: -; J: TRBJ2-7; D: -; CDR3: CASSELATSF; DNA: TGCGCCAGCAGTGAGCTAGCGACCTCCTTC
V: TRBV7-9; size: -; J: TRBJ2-7; D: -; CDR3: CASSSQGYEQYF; DNA: TGTGCCAGCAGTTCACAGGGATACGAGCAGTACTTC
V: TRBV6-5; size: once; J: TRBJ1-4; D: -; CDR3: CASSYSRNRPNEKLFF; DNA: TGTGCCAGCAGTTACTCAAGAAACAGGCCTAATGAAAAACTGTTTTTT
V: TRBV4-1; size: -; J: TRBJ2-1; D: TRBD2; CDR3: CASSQDPFLGTSGIGEQFF; DNA: TGCGCCAGCAGCCAAGATCCGTTCCTCGGGACTAGCGGGATCGGGGAGCAGTTCTTC
V: TRBV2; size: -; J: TRBJ1-3; D: -; CDR3: CASSLMWPSSGNTIYF; DNA: TGTGCCAGCAGCCTCATGTGGCCAAGCTCTGGAAACACCATATATTTT
V: TRBV19; size: -; J: TRBJ1-5; D: -; CDR3: CASSIGGNDQPQHF; DNA: TGTGCCAGTAGTATCGGGGGGAATGATCAGCCCCAGCATTTT
V: TRBV28; size: -; J: TRBJ1-3; D: -; CDR3: CASSLWGSSGNTIYF; DNA: TGTGCCAGCAGTTTATGGGGGAGCTCTGGAAACACCATATATTTT
V: TRBV6-5; size: -; J: TRBJ1-2; D: TRBD1; CDR3: CASRRTGKGYGYTF; DNA: TGTGCCAGCAGACGGACAGGGAAGGGCTATGGCTACACCTTC
V: TRBV2; size: -; J: TRBJ2-1; D: TRBD2; CDR3: CASSGTSGSNNEQFF; DNA: TGTGCCAGCAGTGGGACTAGCGGGAGCAACAATGAGCAGTTCTTC
V: TRBV5-6; size: -; J: TRBJ1-5; D: -; CDR3: CASSLRQSGSDQPQHF; DNA: TGTGCCAGCAGCCTCCGACAGAGTGGGTCGGATCAGCCCCAGCATTTT
V: TRBV7-9; size: -; J: TRBJ2-7; D: TRBD2; CDR3: CAIFPKVAGGPQYF; DNA: TGTGCCATCTTCCCGAAGGTAGCGGGGGGACCTCAATACTTC
V: TRBV7-9; size: -; J: TRBJ2-1; D: TRBD2; CDR3: CASSLRGRSYNEQFF; DNA: TGTGCCAGCAGCTTACGCGGGAGGTCCTACAATGAGCAGTTCTTC
V: TRBV5-6; size: -; J: TRBJ1-2; D: -; CDR3: CASSLGTQVANYGYTF; DNA: TGTGCCAGCAGCTTGGGTACCCAAGTAGCTAACTATGGCTACACCTTC
V: TRBV28; size: -; J: TRBJ2-5; D: -; CDR3: CASSLVQQETQYF; DNA: TGTGCCAGCAGTTTAGTACAGCAAGAGACCCAGTACTTC